The 21 T cell receptor beta chains reported below all come from one sample, sequenced in a study of cytomegalovirus exposure and HLA in healthy donors. 60 Vbeta and 13 Jbeta primers were used in PCR. Clones were sequenced by immunoSEQ multiplex PCR, and TCRdb holds only the in-frame ones, with some missing. The table for this sample gives approximately 120,000 clones. Sequenced material: PBMCs. The source of these receptors is a middle-aged man in good health and CMV-seronegative.

The chain has TRBV23-1 and TRBJ2-7; the match to TRBD2 covers 7 bases. TRBV23-1 has ORF status, its function being uncertain. This CDR3 is built from 14 residues. Germline trimming cut 2 bases from V and 2 bases from J; bases unmatched to any gene: 3. The CDR3 sequence: CASSQLAETYEQYF. DNA for the CDR3: TGCGCCAGCAGTCAACTAGCGGAGACCTACGAGCAGTACTTC.

The chain has TRBV5-1 and TRBJ1-2, with 7 bases that match TRBD1. Trimming took 0 bases from V and 12 from J; bases not matched to a gene: 11. Germline CDR1 SGHRS, CDR2 YFSETQ. The CDR3 spans 14 residues. The CDR3 loop is CASSLAPGQSVDTF. The CDR3 bases are TGCGCCAGCAGCTTGGCTCCGGGACAGTCAGTGGACACCTTC.

The CDR3 coding sequence is TGTGCCAGCAGCTTAAGTGGACTAGCGGAACTCTCCTACGAGCAGTACTTC. Translated: CASSLSGLAELSYEQYF. V usage is TRBV7-2 and J usage is TRBJ2-7; 10 bases map to TRBD2. From germline, CDR1 is SGHTA and CDR2 FQGNSA. With 2 bases clipped from V and 0 bases from J, the junction kept 7 bases outside the gene matches. This CDR3 comprises 17 residues.

This chain joins TRBV28 and TRBJ2-7; D is perhaps TRBD2 (6 bases). From germline, CDR1 is MDHEN and CDR2 SYDVKM. With 6 bases removed from V and 5 bases from J, the gap between germline ends came to 20 bases. This CDR3 has 15 residues. CDR3 protein: CASSDSGVGGHEQYF. The CDR3 bases are TGTGCCAGCAGCGACTCGGGGGTGGGTGGGCACGAGCAGTACTTC.

This chain connects TRBV11-3 to TRBJ2-5; D call uncertain. The CDR3 covers 11 residues. Trimming shortened V by 8 bases and J by 5 bases, and 9 bases separated the two germline ends. Germline CDR1 and CDR2: SGHNT and YENEEA. The CDR3 spells CASGQTETQYF. CDR3 sequence (DNA): TGTGCCAGCGGCCAGACTGAGACCCAGTACTTC.

V is TRBV10-2 and J is TRBJ2-2, with TRBD2 matching 13 bases. CDR3 size: 19 residues. The V and J ends lost 3 bases and 1 base, in that order; junction bases with no gene match: 8. From germline, CDR1 is WSHSY and CDR2 SAAADI. CDR3 nucleotide sequence: TGCGCCAGCAGTGATGGACTAGCGGGAGTGATGGGGAACACCGGGGAGCTGTTTTTT. It specifies CASSDGLAGVMGNTGELFF.

The chain joins TRBV4-1 to TRBJ2-1; a weak D match, TRBD2 (6 bases). Trimming took off 2 bases at V and 7 bases at J, with 15 bases between the two ends. Germline CDR1 reads MGHRA; CDR2 reads YSYEKL. The CDR3 has 15 residues. DNA of the CDR3: TGCGCCAGCAGCCAACCGGGACTCCCGAATAATGAGCAGTTCTTC. Its protein is CASSQPGLPNNEQFF.

The J gene is TRBJ2-2, the V gene TRBV2, with 7 bases that match TRBD1. Trimming cost V 8 bases and J 5 bases; bases outside gene matches: 11. The CDR3 has 15 residues. The V gene's germline CDR1 is SNHLY and CDR2 FYNNEI. The CDR3 nucleotides read TGTGCCAGCGGCTTGGGACAGACAAATACCGGGGAGCTGTTTTTT. This codes for CASGLGQTNTGELFF.

V and J are TRBV5-1 and TRBJ2-7; 11 nucleotides match TRBD2. Germline lookup yields CDR1 SGHRS and CDR2 YFSETQ. This CDR3 is 14 amino acids long. J gave up 3 bases and V 2 bases, and 1 base lay outside the gene matches. The CDR3 DNA sequence: TGCGCCAGCAGCTTAACTAGCGGGGGCTACGAGCAGTACTTC. Residues: CASSLTSGGYEQYF.

This chain joins TRBV19 and TRBJ2-7, with 8 positions matching TRBD1. Germline V CDR1 and CDR2: LNHDA, SQIVND (reference sequence). After removal of 5 bases from V and 6 bases from J, the junction contained 9 bases not matched to a gene. This CDR3 is built from 14 residues. The CDR3 reads CASSARDRSGEQYF. CDR3 nucleotides: TGTGCCAGTAGTGCCCGGGACAGGAGCGGCGAGCAGTACTTC.

The CDR3 here is CASSLHPWEEAKNIQYF. The CDR3 DNA reads as TGTGCCAGCAGCCTGCACCCGTGGGAGGAAGCCAAAAACATTCAGTACTTC. This rearrangement joins TRBV13 to TRBJ2-4; D might be TRBD2 (6 bases). The CDR3 is 17 residues long. Germline CDR1 and CDR2: PRHDT and FYEKMQ (reference sequence). Trimming left V 5 bases short and J 0 bases short, with 17 bases between.

This chain connects TRBV9 to TRBJ2-2; 12 bases align to TRBD2. Trimming took 5 bases from V and 0 from J; bases not matched to a gene: 2. The germline CDR1 and CDR2 sequences are SGDLS and YYNGEE. The CDR3 loop spans 16 amino acids. In nucleotides, the CDR3 is TGTGCCAGCAGGGCTAGCGGGAGGGCGAACACCGGGGAGCTGTTTTTT. The encoded protein is CASRASGRANTGELFF.

Regarding this clone: This sample also contains other DNA sequences that code for the same CDR3. The chain uses TRBV5-1 and TRBJ2-1, with D perhaps TRBD1 (5 bases). The V gene lost 0 bases and the J gene lost 3 bases, with 7 bases spanning the gap. The CDR3 loop spans 14 amino acids. The germline V gene encodes CDR1 SGHRS and CDR2 YFSETQ. CDR3 protein: CASSLGQGYNEQFF. The DNA for the CDR3 is TGCGCCAGCAGCTTGGGGCAGGGCTACAATGAGCAGTTCTTC.

This chain connects TRBV30 to TRBJ2-7, with D tentatively TRBD2 (5 bases). With 4 bases removed from V and 4 bases from J, the gap between germline ends came to 8 bases. This CDR3 contains 11 residues. Germline V gene lookup returns CDR1 GTSNPN and CDR2 SVGIG (reference sequence). This chain's CDR3 is CAWKTGYEQYF. In nucleotides, the CDR3 is TGTGCCTGGAAAACGGGATACGAGCAGTACTTC.

The chain joins TRBV11-1 to TRBJ2-3; a possible D gene is TRBD1 (6 bases). Trimming removed 5 bases at V and 2 bases at J, with 14 bases between. Per the germline V gene, CDR1 is SGHAT and CDR2 is FQDESV (reference sequence). The CDR3 consists of 15 residues. This chain's CDR3 is CASSLQGMATDTQYF. The CDR3 DNA follows: TGTGCCAGCAGCCTACAGGGTATGGCCACAGATACGCAGTATTTT.

The rearrangement links TRBV19 to TRBJ2-3, with 8 nucleotides matching TRBD2. Germline V gene data show CDR1 as LNHDA and CDR2 as SQIVND (reference sequence). V was clipped by 6 bases and J by 2 bases; unmatched bases: 1. CDR3 length equals 13 residues. CDR3 coding DNA: TGTGCCAGTAGGCGGGAGGACACAGATACGCAGTATTTT. Its translation is CASRREDTDTQYF.

Concerning this clone itself: Other DNA sequences in the sample encode the same CDR3. The V and J genes are TRBV30 and TRBJ2-7, with 9 bases fitting TRBD1. CDR3 length: 13 amino acids. J lost 6 bases, V lost 6 bases, and 9 bases had no gene match. Germline CDR1 reads GTSNPN; CDR2 reads SVGIG (reference sequence). CDR3 DNA: TGTGCCTGCCAAACAGGGGGCGGCGCCGAGCAGTACTTC. Translation: CACQTGGGAEQYF.

The chain links TRBV5-1 to TRBJ1-1, with 9 bases identical to TRBD1. V was clipped by 0 bases and J by 7 bases; unmatched bases: 1. There are 13 residues in the CDR3. Germline CDR1 SGHRS, CDR2 YFSETQ. CDR3 sequence: CASSLDRGREAFF. CDR3 DNA: TGCGCCAGCAGCTTGGACAGGGGGCGTGAAGCTTTCTTT.

The chain couples TRBV5-1 to TRBJ2-7; 8 bases match TRBD2. Germline V gene sequence: CDR1 SGHRS, CDR2 YFSETQ. Losses at the gene ends were 4 bases for V and 0 bases for J; bases not matched to a gene: 9. There are 16 residues in the CDR3. The CDR3 bases are TGCGCCAGCAGCCCACCAAGCGGGAGCAGCTCCTACGAGCAGTACTTC. Amino acid sequence: CASSPPSGSSSYEQYF.

The genes are TRBV9 and TRBJ2-1; weak D call: TRBD2 (6 bases). Germline V CDR1 and CDR2: SGDLS, YYNGEE. This CDR3 spans 16 amino acids. The V gene lost 2 bases and the J gene lost 7 bases, with 19 bases spanning the gap. CDR3 in amino acids: CASSVDGLLAGNEQFF. DNA of the CDR3: TGTGCCAGCAGCGTCGATGGACTACTCGCGGGGAATGAGCAGTTCTTC.

V and J are TRBV2 and TRBJ2-7; the D gene is possibly TRBD2 (5 bases). Germline CDR1 is SNHLY and CDR2 is FYNNEI. Trimming took off 6 bases at V and 1 base at J, with 13 bases between the two ends. The CDR3 extends over 14 amino acids. In DNA, the CDR3 is TGTGCCAGCAGGAAGGACGGGGAGTCCTACGAGCAGTACTTC. Its translation: CASRKDGESYEQYF. The whole variable domain, filled in from reference TRBV2 and TRBJ2-7, reads EPEVTQTPSHQVTQMGQEVILRCVPISNHLYFYWYRQILGQKVEFLVSFYNNEISEKSEIFDDQFSVERPDGSNFTLKIRSTKLEDSAMYFCASRKDGESYEQYFGPGTRLTVT.